This T cell receptor (beta chain) was retrieved from a study of response to subunit inactivated influenza vaccine. Each CDR3 protein is one row after TCRdb ran MiXCR on the RT-PCR reads. Among about 780,000 distinct CDR3 sequences listed, around 20% were seen once. There are a few counts of this clonotype. The CDR3 has 16 residues. Germline CDR1 is SGHAT and CDR2 is FQNNGV. Trimming pared 0 bases from V and 3 bases from J, leaving 12 bases between. The chain has TRBV11-2 and TRBJ2-4; D gene uncertain. The source material was PBMCs from blood, sampled around 5 days after vaccination. This receptor was taken from a man aged 45 to 65 who received an inactivated influenza vaccine. The CDR3 DNA sequence: TGTGCCAGCAGCTTAGAAGGCGGCCTGGTCAAAAACATTCAGTACTTC. It yields the protein CASSLEGGLVKNIQYF.